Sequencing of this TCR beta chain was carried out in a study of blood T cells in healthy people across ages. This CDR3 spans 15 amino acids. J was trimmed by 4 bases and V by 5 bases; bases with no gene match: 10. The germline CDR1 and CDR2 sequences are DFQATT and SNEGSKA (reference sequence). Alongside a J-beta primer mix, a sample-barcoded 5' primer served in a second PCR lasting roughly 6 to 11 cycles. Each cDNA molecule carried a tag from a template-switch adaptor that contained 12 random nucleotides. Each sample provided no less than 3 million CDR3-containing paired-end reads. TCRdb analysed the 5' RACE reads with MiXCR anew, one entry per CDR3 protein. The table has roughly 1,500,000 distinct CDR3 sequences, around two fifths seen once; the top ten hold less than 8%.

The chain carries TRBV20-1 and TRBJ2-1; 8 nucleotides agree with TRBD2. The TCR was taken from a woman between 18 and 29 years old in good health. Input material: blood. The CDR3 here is CSARIPASGYNEQFF. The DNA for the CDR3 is TGCAGTGCTCGTATCCCGGCTAGCGGGTACAATGAGCAGTTCTTC.